What follows describes a single TCR beta chain. Source study methods: Estimation of nucleated cell counts relied on the amplification of reference gene primers. Profiled with immunoSEQ multiplex PCR; TCRdb holds only in-frame clones, not every one. The V and J calls and clone size were taken over from that table, and D and trimming were inferred from the DNA. The sample lists about 130,000 clones, approximately 86% occurring once. This CDR3 spans 13 amino acids. V shed 8 bases, J shed 1 base, and the junction held 6 bases outside the gene matches. The germline V gene encodes CDR1 GTSNPN and CDR2 SVGIG (reference sequence). This entry is derived from a study of blood T cell repertoires in COVID-19. Turning to the study itself: Researchers got acute and convalescent COVID-19 samples from the United States, Italy and Spain. T cells, B-cell-depleted T cells, or PBMCs provided the cDNA or gDNA that served as material.

The sequencing sample was made of peripheral blood. This sequence joins TRBV30 and TRBJ1-1; 8 bases fit TRBD1. This sequence was found in a woman between 70 and 85 years old with COVID-19, enrolled during active disease. CDR3 coding DNA: TGTGCCCGGTCGGACAGGGCGAACACTGAAGCTTTCTTT. Translated, it gives CARSDRANTEAFF.